These T cell receptor beta chains were read from a single sample in a study of a mutant IDH1 vaccine in newly diagnosed glioma. The protocol was immunoSEQ multiplex PCR, while the TCRdb copy is restricted to in-frame clones and leaves out a portion. The sample records roughly 43,000 clones, 65% to 85% being singletons. No cognate antigen is known for these TCRs. The sample here was PBMCs, taken from a glioma patient whose treatment included an IDH1 peptide vaccine. These receptors all come from a woman aged 18-30 years with glioma. Some clones in this sample may be carry-over from other donors' samples. Both conserved end residues are part of each CDR3. Each record gives: CDR3 length, J gene, D gene, V gene, clone size, CDR3 protein, CDR3 DNA. The D gene is left open where the match is weak. Expanded clones get a size class; other rows say once, few or many, or leave the size out.

CDR3 length: 11
J gene: TRBJ2-7
D gene: NA
V gene: TRBV15
clone size: NA
CDR3 protein: CATSRLGEQYF
CDR3 DNA: TGTGCCACCAGCAGGCTGGGCGAGCAGTACTTC

CDR3 length: 17
J gene: TRBJ2-5
D gene: TRBD2
V gene: TRBV2
clone size: NA
CDR3 protein: CASSEIAGGPIEKTQYF
CDR3 DNA: TGTGCCAGCAGTGAAATAGCGGGGGGGCCTATCGAAAAGACCCAGTACTTC

CDR3 length: 16
J gene: TRBJ2-2
D gene: TRBD2
V gene: TRBV4-2
clone size: NA
CDR3 protein: CASSQDGGRDPGELFF
CDR3 DNA: TGTGCCAGCAGCCAAGATGGAGGGAGGGACCCCGGGGAGCTGTTTTTT

CDR3 length: 12
J gene: TRBJ1-5
D gene: NA
V gene: TRBV6-1
clone size: few
CDR3 protein: CASRGGNQPQHF
CDR3 DNA: TGTGCCAGCAGAGGGGGCAATCAGCCCCAGCATTTT

CDR3 length: 14
J gene: TRBJ1-3
D gene: NA
V gene: TRBV18
clone size: NA
CDR3 protein: CASSPPLRGNTIYF
CDR3 DNA: TGTGCCAGCTCACCACCGTTACGGGGAAACACCATATATTTT

CDR3 length: 15
J gene: TRBJ1-3
D gene: NA
V gene: TRBV9
clone size: NA
CDR3 protein: CASSVGGDSGNTIYF
CDR3 DNA: TGTGCCAGCAGCGTCGGAGGTGACTCTGGAAACACCATATATTTT

CDR3 length: 16
J gene: TRBJ2-7
D gene: TRBD2
V gene: TRBV10-3
clone size: NA
CDR3 protein: CASAPYVAGSRRGQYF
CDR3 DNA: TGTGCCAGCGCTCCGTATGTAGCGGGGAGTCGACGAGGGCAGTACTTC

CDR3 length: 15
J gene: TRBJ1-1
D gene: NA
V gene: TRBV11-3
clone size: few
CDR3 protein: CASSLGGAANTEAFF
CDR3 DNA: TGTGCCAGCAGCTTAGGAGGGGCGGCGAACACTGAAGCTTTCTTT

CDR3 length: 15
J gene: TRBJ2-7
D gene: TRBD2
V gene: TRBV6-1
clone size: once
CDR3 protein: CASSDSGLPSYEQYF
CDR3 DNA: TGTGCCAGCAGTGATTCGGGACTACCTTCCTACGAGCAGTACTTC

CDR3 length: 15
J gene: TRBJ2-7
D gene: TRBD1
V gene: TRBV7-9
clone size: NA
CDR3 protein: CASSPGQGGTYEQYF
CDR3 DNA: TGTGCCAGCAGCCCCGGACAGGGGGGCACCTACGAGCAGTACTTC

CDR3 length: 14
J gene: TRBJ1-4
D gene: NA
V gene: TRBV23-1
clone size: NA
CDR3 protein: CASFVGGPNEKLFF
CDR3 DNA: TGCGCCAGCTTTGTCGGGGGACCTAATGAAAAACTGTTTTTT

CDR3 length: 15
J gene: TRBJ2-3
D gene: NA
V gene: TRBV15
clone size: NA
CDR3 protein: CATSRTGGRTDTQYF
CDR3 DNA: TGTGCCACCAGCCGGACGGGGGGCCGCACAGATACGCAGTATTTT

CDR3 length: 14
J gene: TRBJ2-7
D gene: TRBD2
V gene: TRBV19
clone size: NA
CDR3 protein: CASSIGLAVYEQYF
CDR3 DNA: TGTGCCAGTAGTATAGGACTAGCGGTTTACGAGCAGTACTTC

CDR3 length: 13
J gene: TRBJ2-7
D gene: NA
V gene: TRBV6-5
clone size: NA
CDR3 protein: CASSYRASYEQYF
CDR3 DNA: TGTGCCAGCAGTTACAGGGCCTCCTACGAGCAGTACTTC

CDR3 length: 14
J gene: TRBJ1-2
D gene: NA
V gene: TRBV4-1
clone size: NA
CDR3 protein: CASSQETAGYGYTF
CDR3 DNA: TGCGCCAGCAGCCAAGAAACCGCAGGGTATGGCTACACCTTC

CDR3 length: 15
J gene: TRBJ2-2
D gene: NA
V gene: TRBV5-5
clone size: NA
CDR3 protein: CASSFGTGWSGELFF
CDR3 DNA: TGTGCCAGCAGCTTCGGCACAGGGTGGTCCGGGGAGCTGTTTTTT

CDR3 length: 19
J gene: TRBJ2-1
D gene: TRBD1
V gene: TRBV5-6
clone size: once
CDR3 protein: CASSLSETGAPLSYNEQFF
CDR3 DNA: TGTGCCAGCAGCTTGAGTGAGACAGGGGCCCCCCTGTCCTACAATGAGCAGTTCTTC

CDR3 length: 15
J gene: TRBJ2-7
D gene: TRBD2
V gene: TRBV6-1
clone size: NA
CDR3 protein: CASSGLAGGSYEQYF
CDR3 DNA: TGTGCCAGCAGTGGGCTAGCGGGAGGGTCCTACGAGCAGTACTTC

CDR3 length: 14
J gene: TRBJ2-7
D gene: TRBD1
V gene: TRBV30
clone size: NA
CDR3 protein: CAWNGGTGGYEQYF
CDR3 DNA: TGTGCCTGGAACGGTGGGACAGGGGGTTACGAGCAGTACTTC

CDR3 length: 15
J gene: TRBJ2-1
D gene: NA
V gene: TRBV10-3
clone size: NA
CDR3 protein: CAISESPGVSNEQFF
CDR3 DNA: TGTGCCATCAGTGAGTCGCCGGGAGTTAGCAATGAGCAGTTCTTC

CDR3 length: 13
J gene: TRBJ1-2
D gene: NA
V gene: TRBV5-1
clone size: NA
CDR3 protein: CASSAQGSGGYTF
CDR3 DNA: TGCGCCAGCAGCGCCCAGGGGAGTGGCGGCTACACCTTC

CDR3 length: 15
J gene: TRBJ2-2
D gene: NA
V gene: TRBV11-2
clone size: NA
CDR3 protein: CASSLIQGFTGELFF
CDR3 DNA: TGTGCCAGCAGCTTAATCCAGGGTTTCACCGGGGAGCTGTTTTTT

CDR3 length: 17
J gene: TRBJ1-1
D gene: NA
V gene: TRBV19
clone size: NA
CDR3 protein: CASSIHRVPGRVTEAFF
CDR3 DNA: TGTGCCAGTAGTATCCACAGGGTTCCTGGGCGGGTGACTGAAGCTTTCTTT

CDR3 length: 20
J gene: TRBJ2-5
D gene: TRBD2
V gene: TRBV23-1
clone size: NA
CDR3 protein: CASSQSVRKRLAGIMETQYF
CDR3 DNA: TGCGCCAGCAGTCAATCGGTCCGCAAGAGACTAGCGGGGATCATGGAGACCCAGTACTTC

CDR3 length: 15
J gene: TRBJ2-7
D gene: TRBD1
V gene: TRBV9
clone size: NA
CDR3 protein: CASSRSGTDSYEQYF
CDR3 DNA: TGTGCCAGCAGCCGATCCGGGACAGACTCCTACGAGCAGTACTTC

CDR3 length: 13
J gene: TRBJ1-2
D gene: NA
V gene: TRBV5-1
clone size: NA
CDR3 protein: CASSLGGDFGYTF
CDR3 DNA: TGCGCCAGCAGCTTGGGTGGGGACTTTGGCTACACCTTC

CDR3 length: 16
J gene: TRBJ2-1
D gene: TRBD2
V gene: TRBV5-6
clone size: NA
CDR3 protein: CASSLFAGGARNEQFF
CDR3 DNA: TGTGCCAGCAGCTTGTTTGCGGGGGGGGCCCGCAATGAGCAGTTCTTC

CDR3 length: 16
J gene: TRBJ2-3
D gene: TRBD2
V gene: TRBV5-4
clone size: NA
CDR3 protein: CASSLWTSGGGGTQYF
CDR3 DNA: TGTGCCAGCAGCTTGTGGACTAGCGGGGGGGGTGGTACGCAGTATTTT

CDR3 length: 13
J gene: TRBJ2-7
D gene: NA
V gene: TRBV7-9
clone size: NA
CDR3 protein: CASSPISSYEQYF
CDR3 DNA: TGTGCCAGCAGCCCCATTAGCTCCTACGAGCAGTACTTC

CDR3 length: 14
J gene: TRBJ1-1
D gene: NA
V gene: TRBV5-1
clone size: few
CDR3 protein: CASSMGVRDAEAFF
CDR3 DNA: TGCGCCAGCAGCATGGGAGTCCGGGACGCGGAAGCTTTCTTT

CDR3 length: 14
J gene: TRBJ1-1
D gene: NA
V gene: TRBV7-9
clone size: NA
CDR3 protein: CASSFSGVATEAFF
CDR3 DNA: TGTGCCAGCAGCTTCTCAGGGGTTGCCACTGAAGCTTTCTTT

CDR3 length: 15
J gene: TRBJ1-1
D gene: TRBD1
V gene: TRBV5-6
clone size: NA
CDR3 protein: CASSVPGTGARIKIF
CDR3 DNA: TGTGCCAGCAGCGTACCAGGGACAGGGGCGCGGATTAAGATCTTT

CDR3 length: 14
J gene: TRBJ2-3
D gene: NA
V gene: TRBV2
clone size: NA
CDR3 protein: CASSGGQGSDTQYF
CDR3 DNA: TGTGCCAGCAGTGGGGGGCAGGGGTCAGATACGCAGTATTTT

CDR3 length: 14
J gene: TRBJ2-7
D gene: TRBD1
V gene: TRBV7-7
clone size: NA
CDR3 protein: CASSSGTGKYEQYF
CDR3 DNA: TGTGCTAGCAGCTCCGGGACAGGGAAGTACGAGCAGTACTTC

CDR3 length: 16
J gene: TRBJ1-4
D gene: NA
V gene: TRBV9
clone size: NA
CDR3 protein: CASSVGVLSTNEKLFF
CDR3 DNA: TGTGCCAGCAGCGTAGGGGTGCTTTCAACTAATGAAAAACTGTTTTTT

CDR3 length: 13
J gene: TRBJ1-5
D gene: NA
V gene: TRBV7-7
clone size: few
CDR3 protein: CASSLAQDQPQHF
CDR3 DNA: TGTGCCAGCAGCTTAGCGCAAGATCAGCCCCAGCATTTT

CDR3 length: 12
J gene: TRBJ1-2
D gene: NA
V gene: TRBV6-5
clone size: NA
CDR3 protein: CASSSPLYGYTF
CDR3 DNA: TGTGCCAGCAGCAGCCCCCTCTATGGCTACACCTTC

CDR3 length: 15
J gene: TRBJ2-2
D gene: NA
V gene: TRBV2
clone size: NA
CDR3 protein: CASMNGRMNTGELFF
CDR3 DNA: TGTGCCAGCATGAATGGTCGAATGAACACCGGGGAGCTGTTTTTT

CDR3 length: 15
J gene: TRBJ2-1
D gene: TRBD1
V gene: TRBV7-3
clone size: once
CDR3 protein: CASSWDRGRGNEQFF
CDR3 DNA: TGTGCCAGCAGTTGGGACAGGGGGCGAGGGAATGAGCAGTTCTTC

CDR3 length: 13
J gene: TRBJ1-5
D gene: NA
V gene: TRBV9
clone size: NA
CDR3 protein: CASSVGSNQPQHF
CDR3 DNA: TGTGCCAGCAGCGTAGGCAGCAATCAGCCCCAGCATTTT

CDR3 length: 15
J gene: TRBJ1-4
D gene: TRBD1
V gene: TRBV4-1
clone size: NA
CDR3 protein: CASSPSGTGNEKLFF
CDR3 DNA: TGCGCCAGCAGTCCCTCGGGGACAGGTAATGAAAAACTGTTTTTT

CDR3 length: 14
J gene: TRBJ1-1
D gene: NA
V gene: TRBV2
clone size: NA
CDR3 protein: CASSEGRKNTEAFF
CDR3 DNA: TGTGCCAGCAGTGAGGGCAGAAAGAACACTGAAGCTTTCTTT

CDR3 length: 13
J gene: TRBJ2-5
D gene: NA
V gene: TRBV2
clone size: NA
CDR3 protein: CASRSRSQETQYF
CDR3 DNA: TGTGCCAGCAGGTCCAGGAGCCAAGAGACCCAGTACTTC

CDR3 length: 14
J gene: TRBJ1-2
D gene: NA
V gene: TRBV11-3
clone size: NA
CDR3 protein: CASSPRGGSYGYTF
CDR3 DNA: TGTGCCAGCAGCCCCCGCGGGGGCAGCTATGGCTACACCTTC

CDR3 length: 19
J gene: TRBJ1-4
D gene: NA
V gene: TRBV14
clone size: NA
CDR3 protein: CASSQVRAKTGSTNEKLFF
CDR3 DNA: TGTGCCAGCAGCCAAGTTCGCGCGAAAACGGGGTCAACTAATGAAAAACTGTTTTTT

CDR3 length: 15
J gene: TRBJ2-7
D gene: NA
V gene: TRBV11-2
clone size: NA
CDR3 protein: CASSLGPSGYYEQYF
CDR3 DNA: TGTGCCAGCAGCTTAGGGCCGTCCGGCTACTACGAGCAGTACTTC

CDR3 length: 15
J gene: TRBJ1-2
D gene: TRBD1
V gene: TRBV2
clone size: NA
CDR3 protein: CASNSQGAGSYGYTF
CDR3 DNA: TGTGCCAGCAACTCACAGGGGGCCGGGAGCTATGGCTACACCTTC

CDR3 length: 14
J gene: TRBJ1-6
D gene: NA
V gene: TRBV4-1
clone size: NA
CDR3 protein: CASSQGFYNSPLHF
CDR3 DNA: TGCGCCAGCAGCCAAGGATTCTATAATTCACCCCTCCACTTT

CDR3 length: 15
J gene: TRBJ2-1
D gene: TRBD1
V gene: TRBV2
clone size: NA
CDR3 protein: CASSAGDSRYNEQFF
CDR3 DNA: TGTGCCAGCTCCGCCGGGGACAGCCGCTACAATGAGCAGTTCTTC

CDR3 length: 12
J gene: TRBJ2-7
D gene: NA
V gene: TRBV2
clone size: NA
CDR3 protein: CASSPFGYEQYF
CDR3 DNA: TGTGCCAGCAGTCCGTTCGGCTACGAGCAGTACTTC

CDR3 length: 17
J gene: TRBJ2-1
D gene: TRBD2
V gene: TRBV7-9
clone size: NA
CDR3 protein: CASSPMAGTSGGNEQFF
CDR3 DNA: TGTGCCAGCAGCCCTATGGCAGGGACTAGCGGGGGGAATGAGCAGTTCTTC

CDR3 length: 15
J gene: TRBJ2-5
D gene: NA
V gene: TRBV2
clone size: NA
CDR3 protein: CASSEAHRRHGTQYF
CDR3 DNA: TGTGCCAGCAGTGAAGCTCACAGACGTCATGGGACCCAGTACTTC

CDR3 length: 13
J gene: TRBJ2-6
D gene: NA
V gene: TRBV15
clone size: NA
CDR3 protein: CATSSRGANVLTF
CDR3 DNA: TGTGCCACCAGCAGCCGGGGGGCCAACGTCCTGACTTTC